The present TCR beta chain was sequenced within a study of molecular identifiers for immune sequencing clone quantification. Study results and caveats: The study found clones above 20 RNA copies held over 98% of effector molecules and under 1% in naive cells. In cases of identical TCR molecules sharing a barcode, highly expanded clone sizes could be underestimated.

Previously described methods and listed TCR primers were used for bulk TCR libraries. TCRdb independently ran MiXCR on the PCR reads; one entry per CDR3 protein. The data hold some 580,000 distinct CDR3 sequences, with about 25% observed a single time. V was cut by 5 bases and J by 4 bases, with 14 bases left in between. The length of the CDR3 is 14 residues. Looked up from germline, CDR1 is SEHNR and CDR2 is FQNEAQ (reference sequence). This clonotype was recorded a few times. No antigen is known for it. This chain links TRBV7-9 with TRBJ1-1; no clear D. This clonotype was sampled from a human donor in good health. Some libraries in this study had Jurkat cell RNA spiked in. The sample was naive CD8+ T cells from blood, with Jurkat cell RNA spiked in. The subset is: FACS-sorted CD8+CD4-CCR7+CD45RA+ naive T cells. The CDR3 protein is CASSAGMDPTEAFF. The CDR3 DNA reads TGTGCCAGCAGCGCGGGGATGGACCCCACTGAAGCTTTCTTT.